This T cell receptor (beta chain) was retrieved from a study of shared clonotypes between healthy human individuals. Remarks on this clone: What it recognizes is unknown. The same CDR3 is also encoded by other DNA sequences in this sample.

Each replicate PCR on the sorted subsets used 150 to 200 ng DNA (around 30,000 T cell genomes). Original handling: With immunoSEQ giving junction-only sequences and no quality scores, filtering differed. Profiling relied on immunoSEQ multiplex PCR, and the TCRdb table lists in-frame clones only, not all of them. The V and J calls and clone size are taken from that table; D and trimming were inferred from the DNA. This table has millions of clones, less than 95% appearing once. Findings and caveats of the study: Estimated richness values were generally larger in naive subsets than in memory subsets. Shared clonotypes: roughly 4.5% naive CD4, roughly 3.5% naive CD8, roughly 2.4% memory CD4, about 0.41% memory CD8.

Naive CD8 cells were CD45RO-negative, positively selected for CCR7, excluding terminally differentiated effector memory CD45RA+ cells. Germline V lookup: CDR1 SQVTM, CDR2 ANQGSEA. The CDR3 has 11 amino acids. The V gene lost 2 bases and the J gene lost 2 bases, with 3 bases spanning the gap. The rearrangement uses TRBV29-1 and TRBJ1-1; D unclear. This TCR derives from a man younger than 35 in good health. The sample comprised naive CD8+ T cells sorted from blood. The CDR3 loop is CSVEFNTEAFF. CDR3 nucleotide sequence: TGCAGCGTTGAATTCAACACTGAAGCTTTCTTT.